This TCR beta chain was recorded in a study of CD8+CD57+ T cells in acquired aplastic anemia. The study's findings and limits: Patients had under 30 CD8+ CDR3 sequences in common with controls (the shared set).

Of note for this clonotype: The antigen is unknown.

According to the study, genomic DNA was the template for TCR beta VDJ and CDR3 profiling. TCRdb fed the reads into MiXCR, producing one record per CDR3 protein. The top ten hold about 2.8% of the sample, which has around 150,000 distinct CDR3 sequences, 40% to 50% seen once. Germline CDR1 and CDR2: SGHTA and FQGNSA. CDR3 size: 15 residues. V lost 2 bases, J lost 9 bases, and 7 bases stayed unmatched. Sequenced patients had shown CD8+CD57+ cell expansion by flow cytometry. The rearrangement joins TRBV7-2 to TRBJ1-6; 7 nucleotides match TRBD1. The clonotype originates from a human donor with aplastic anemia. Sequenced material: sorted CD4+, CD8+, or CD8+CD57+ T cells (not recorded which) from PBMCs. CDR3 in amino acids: CASSLRQGDGSPLHF. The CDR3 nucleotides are TGTGCCAGCAGCTTACGACAGGGTGACGGTTCACCCCTCCACTTT. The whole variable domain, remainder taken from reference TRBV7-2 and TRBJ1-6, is GAGVSQSPSNKVTEKGKDVELRCDPISGHTALYWYRQSLGQGLEFLIYFQGNSAPDKSGLPSDRFSAERTGGSVSTLTIQRTQQEDSAVYLCASSLRQGDGSPLHFGNGTRLTVT.